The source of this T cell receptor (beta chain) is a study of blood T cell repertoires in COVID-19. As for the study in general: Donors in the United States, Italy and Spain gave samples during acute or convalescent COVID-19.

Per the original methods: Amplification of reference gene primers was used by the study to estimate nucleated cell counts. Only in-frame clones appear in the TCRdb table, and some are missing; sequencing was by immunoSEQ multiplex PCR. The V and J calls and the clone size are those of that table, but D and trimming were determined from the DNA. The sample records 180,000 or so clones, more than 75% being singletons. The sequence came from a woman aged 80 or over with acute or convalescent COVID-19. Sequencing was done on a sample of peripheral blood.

CDR3 region: CASSSRGKMNTEAFF. The CDR3 DNA reads TGTGCCAGCAGCTCCAGGGGAAAAATGAACACTGAAGCTTTCTTT. The gene calls are TRBV7-9 and TRBJ1-1; a weak D match, TRBD1 (6 bases). V lost 4 bases, J lost 0 bases, and 12 bases lay in between. The germline V gene encodes CDR1 SEHNR and CDR2 FQNEAQ (reference sequence). CDR3 length: 15 residues.